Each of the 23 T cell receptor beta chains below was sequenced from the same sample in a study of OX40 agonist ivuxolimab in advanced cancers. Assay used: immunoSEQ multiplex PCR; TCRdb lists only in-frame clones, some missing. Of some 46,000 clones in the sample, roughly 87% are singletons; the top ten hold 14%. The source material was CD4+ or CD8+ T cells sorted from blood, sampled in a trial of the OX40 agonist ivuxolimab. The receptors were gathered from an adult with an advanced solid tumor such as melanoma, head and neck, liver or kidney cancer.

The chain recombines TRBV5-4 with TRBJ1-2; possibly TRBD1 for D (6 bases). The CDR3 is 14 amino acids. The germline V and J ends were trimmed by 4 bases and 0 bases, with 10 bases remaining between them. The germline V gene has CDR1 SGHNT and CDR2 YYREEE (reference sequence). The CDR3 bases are TGTGCCAGCAGCGCTACAGGGACTAACTATGGCTACACCTTC. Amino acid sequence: CASSATGTNYGYTF.

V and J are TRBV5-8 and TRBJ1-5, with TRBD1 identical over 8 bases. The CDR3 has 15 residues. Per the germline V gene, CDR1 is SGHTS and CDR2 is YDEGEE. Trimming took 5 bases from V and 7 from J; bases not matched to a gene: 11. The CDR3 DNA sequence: TGTGCCAGCAGAACCCGGGACAGGTCGGGCCAGCCCCAGCATTTT. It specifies CASRTRDRSGQPQHF.

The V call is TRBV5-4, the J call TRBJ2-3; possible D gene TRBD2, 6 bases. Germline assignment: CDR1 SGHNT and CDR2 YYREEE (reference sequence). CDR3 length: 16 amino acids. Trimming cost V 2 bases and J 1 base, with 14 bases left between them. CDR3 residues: CASSLITGSGTDTQYF. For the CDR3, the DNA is TGTGCCAGCAGCTTAATAACCGGGAGCGGCACAGATACGCAGTATTTT.

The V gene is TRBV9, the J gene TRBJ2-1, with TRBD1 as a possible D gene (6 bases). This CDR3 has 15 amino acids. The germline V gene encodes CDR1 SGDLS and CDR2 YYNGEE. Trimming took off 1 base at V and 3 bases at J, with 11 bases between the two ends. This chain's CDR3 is CASSVKPTGYNEQFF. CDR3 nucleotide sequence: TGTGCCAGCAGCGTAAAACCGACAGGCTACAATGAGCAGTTCTTC.

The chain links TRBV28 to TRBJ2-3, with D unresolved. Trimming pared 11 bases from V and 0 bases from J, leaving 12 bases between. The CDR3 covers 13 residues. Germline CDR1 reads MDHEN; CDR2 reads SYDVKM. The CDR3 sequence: CAGQETSTDTQYF. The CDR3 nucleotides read TGTGCCGGTCAAGAAACTAGCACAGATACGCAGTATTTT.

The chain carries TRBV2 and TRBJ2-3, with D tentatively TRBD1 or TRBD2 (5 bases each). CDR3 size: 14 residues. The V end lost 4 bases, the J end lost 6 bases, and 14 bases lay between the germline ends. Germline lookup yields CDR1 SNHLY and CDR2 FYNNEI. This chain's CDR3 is CASSVGRRADTQYF. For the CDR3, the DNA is TGTGCCAGCAGTGTGGGACGCAGAGCCGATACGCAGTATTTT.

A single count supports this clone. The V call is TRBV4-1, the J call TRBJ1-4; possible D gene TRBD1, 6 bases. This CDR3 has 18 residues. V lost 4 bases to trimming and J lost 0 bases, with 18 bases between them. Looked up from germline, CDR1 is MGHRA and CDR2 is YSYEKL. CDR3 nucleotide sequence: TGCGCCAGCAGCCGCAACAGGAAGGGGGTTGCAACTAATGAAAAACTGTTTTTT. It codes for CASSRNRKGVATNEKLFF.

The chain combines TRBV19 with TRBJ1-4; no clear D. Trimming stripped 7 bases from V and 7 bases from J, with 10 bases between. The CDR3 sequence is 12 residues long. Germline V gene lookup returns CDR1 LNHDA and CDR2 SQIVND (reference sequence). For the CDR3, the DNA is TGTGCCAGTAAAGCCCGCGGTGAAAAACTGTTTTTT. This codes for CASKARGEKLFF. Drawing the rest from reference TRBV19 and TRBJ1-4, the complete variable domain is DGGITQSPKYLFRKEGQNVTLSCEQNLNHDAMYWYRQDPGQGLRLIYYSQIVNDFQKGDIAEGYSVSREKKESFPLTVTSAQKNPTAFYLCASKARGEKLFFGSGTQLSVL.

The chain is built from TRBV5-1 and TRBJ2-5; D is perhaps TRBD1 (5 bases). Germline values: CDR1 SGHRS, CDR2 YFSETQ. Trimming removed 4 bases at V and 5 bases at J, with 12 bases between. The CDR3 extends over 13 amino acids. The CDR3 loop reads CASSRTGEETQYF. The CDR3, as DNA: TGCGCCAGCAGCCGTACAGGAGAGGAGACCCAGTACTTC. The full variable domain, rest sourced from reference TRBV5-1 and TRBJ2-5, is KAGVTQTPRYLIKTRGQQVTLSCSPISGHRSVSWYQQTPGQGLQFLFEYFSETQRNKGNFPGRFSGRQFSNSRSEMNVSTLELGDSALYLCASSRTGEETQYFGPGTRLLVL.

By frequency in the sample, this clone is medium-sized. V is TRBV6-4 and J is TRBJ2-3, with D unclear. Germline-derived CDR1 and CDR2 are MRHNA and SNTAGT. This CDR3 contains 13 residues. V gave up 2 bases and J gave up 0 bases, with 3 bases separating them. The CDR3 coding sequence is TGTGCCAGCAGTGACGGGAGCACAGATACGCAGTATTTT. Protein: CASSDGSTDTQYF.

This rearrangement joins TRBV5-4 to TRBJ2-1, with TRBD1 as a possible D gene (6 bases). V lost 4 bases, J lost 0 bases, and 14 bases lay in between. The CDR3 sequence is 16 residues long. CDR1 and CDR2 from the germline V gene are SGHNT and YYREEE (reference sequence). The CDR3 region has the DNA TGTGCCAGCAGCCACGGACAGTTTTTCTCCTACAATGAGCAGTTCTTC. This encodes CASSHGQFFSYNEQFF.

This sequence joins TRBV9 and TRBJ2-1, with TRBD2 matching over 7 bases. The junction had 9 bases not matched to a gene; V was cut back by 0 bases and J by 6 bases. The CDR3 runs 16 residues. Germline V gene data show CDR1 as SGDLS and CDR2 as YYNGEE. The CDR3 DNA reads TGTGCCAGCAGCGTAGTGGGGTCCGGGACTACCAATGAGCAGTTCTTC. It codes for CASSVVGSGTTNEQFF.

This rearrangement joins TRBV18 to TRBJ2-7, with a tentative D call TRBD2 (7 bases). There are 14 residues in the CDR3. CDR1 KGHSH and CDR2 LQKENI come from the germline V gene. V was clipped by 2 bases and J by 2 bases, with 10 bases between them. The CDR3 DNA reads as TGTGCCAGCTCACCAGAGGGGGGGCCCTACGAGCAGTACTTC. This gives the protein CASSPEGGPYEQYF.

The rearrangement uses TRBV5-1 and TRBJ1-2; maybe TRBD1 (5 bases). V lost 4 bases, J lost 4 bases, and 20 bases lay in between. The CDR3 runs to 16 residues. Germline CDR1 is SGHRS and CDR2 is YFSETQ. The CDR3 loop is CASSPGSTVIGYGYTF. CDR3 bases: TGCGCCAGCAGCCCCGGGTCGACAGTGATCGGCTATGGCTACACCTTC.

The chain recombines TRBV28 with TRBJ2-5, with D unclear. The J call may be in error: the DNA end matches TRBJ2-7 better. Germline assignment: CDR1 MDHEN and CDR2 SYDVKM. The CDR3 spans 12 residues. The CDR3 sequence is CASRSSNYEQYF. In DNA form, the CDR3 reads TGTGCCAGCAGAAGCTCGAATTACGAGCAGTACTTC.

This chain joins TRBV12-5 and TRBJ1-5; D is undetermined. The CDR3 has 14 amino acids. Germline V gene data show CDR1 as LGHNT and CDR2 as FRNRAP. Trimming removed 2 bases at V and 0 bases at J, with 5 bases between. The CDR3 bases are TGTGCTAGTGGTTTGTCGGGTAGCAATCAGCCCCAGCATTTT. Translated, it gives CASGLSGSNQPQHF.

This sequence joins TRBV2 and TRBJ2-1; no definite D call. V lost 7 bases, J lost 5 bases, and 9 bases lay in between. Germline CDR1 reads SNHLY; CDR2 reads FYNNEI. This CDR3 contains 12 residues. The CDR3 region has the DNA TGTGCCAGCATAGGATGGGACAATGAGCAGTTCTTC. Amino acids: CASIGWDNEQFF.

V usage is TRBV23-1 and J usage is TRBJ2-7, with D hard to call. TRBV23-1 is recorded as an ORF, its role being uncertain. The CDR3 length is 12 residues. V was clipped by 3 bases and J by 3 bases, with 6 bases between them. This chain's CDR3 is CASSQINYEQYF. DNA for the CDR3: TGCGCCAGCAGTCAGATTAACTACGAGCAGTACTTC.

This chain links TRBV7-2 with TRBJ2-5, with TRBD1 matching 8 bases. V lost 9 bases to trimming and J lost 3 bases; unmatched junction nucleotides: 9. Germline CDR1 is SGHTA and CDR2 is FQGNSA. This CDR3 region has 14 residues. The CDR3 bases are TGTGCCAGTAAAAAAGGACAGGGAAAAGAGACCCAGTACTTC. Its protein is CASKKGQGKETQYF.

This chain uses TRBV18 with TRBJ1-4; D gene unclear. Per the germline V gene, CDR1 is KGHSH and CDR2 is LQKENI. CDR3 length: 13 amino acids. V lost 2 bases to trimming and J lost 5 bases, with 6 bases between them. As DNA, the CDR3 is TGTGCCAGCTCACCAGCCCTGAATGAAAAACTGTTTTTT. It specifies CASSPALNEKLFF.

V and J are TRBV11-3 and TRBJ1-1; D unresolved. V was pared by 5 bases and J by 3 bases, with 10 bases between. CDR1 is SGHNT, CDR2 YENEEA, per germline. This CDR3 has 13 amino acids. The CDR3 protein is CASSKRRDTEAFF. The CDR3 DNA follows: TGTGCCAGCAGCAAGAGGCGGGACACTGAAGCTTTCTTT.

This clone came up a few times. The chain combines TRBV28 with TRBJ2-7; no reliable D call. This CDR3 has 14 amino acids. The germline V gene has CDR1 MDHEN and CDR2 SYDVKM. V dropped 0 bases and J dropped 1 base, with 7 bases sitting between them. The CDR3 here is CASSLWGTSYEQYF. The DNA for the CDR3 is TGTGCCAGCAGTTTATGGGGAACTTCCTACGAGCAGTACTTC.

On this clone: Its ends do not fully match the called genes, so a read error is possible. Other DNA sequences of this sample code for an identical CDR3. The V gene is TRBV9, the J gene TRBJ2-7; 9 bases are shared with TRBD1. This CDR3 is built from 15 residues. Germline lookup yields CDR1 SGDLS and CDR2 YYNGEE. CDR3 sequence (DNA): TGTGCCAGCAGCTATACGGGACAGGGATCCTCCGAGCAGTACTTC. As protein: CASSYTGQGSSEQYF. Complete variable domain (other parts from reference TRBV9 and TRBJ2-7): DSGVTQTPKHLITATGQRVTLRCSPRSGDLSVYWYQQSLDQGLQFLIQYYNGEERAKGNILERFSAQQFPDLHSELNLSSLELGDSALYFCASSYTGQGSSEQYFGPGTRLTVT.